The sequence of this T cell receptor (beta chain) was determined in a study of blood T cell repertoires in COVID-19 (TCRdb year 2020). Regarding the complete study: The collaborator samples originated in the United States, Italy and Spain and spanned the acute and convalescent phases of COVID-19. The material from the prospective study consisted of cDNA or gDNA derived from T cells, B-cell-depleted T cells, or PBMCs. Deeply sampled blood TCRbeta repertoires from subjects exposed to, actively infected with, or recovered from COVID-19 were included in the dataset. A freely available public database, intended as a resource for researchers studying the immune response to SARS-CoV-2, is where the repertoires were released. Samples were obtained from the ongoing ImmuneRACE study (first 160 participants) and from approximately 1,200 subjects provided by 6 global collaborators. The sample metadata nearly always contained a de-identified subject ID, COVID-19 status, age in years and sex. HLA class I and class II types, where available, came from metadata supplied by the sample provider rather than from assay-based typing.

The investigation overall reported the following: Clinical and demographic metadata were provided uncurated, with the amount varying by source and participant.

From a lookup of the germline V gene, CDR1 and CDR2 are KGHSH and LQKENI. The CDR3 measures 15 amino acids from cysteine to phenylalanine. The kept DNA is CDR3 alone, 45 bases in frame from the first base. Here V drops 6 bases and J drops 2 bases, and the junction holds 4 bases not matched to any gene. TCRbeta CDR3 regions were amplified from genomic DNA by means of the immunoSEQ Assay, a bias-controlled multiplex PCR. Per the source publication's procedure: The number of nucleated cells in each sample was estimated from the amplification of reference gene primers within the assay. To quantify the absolute abundance of each unique TCRbeta CDR3 rearrangement, sequence reads were collapsed and filtered. Productive Simpson clonality was computed per sample as the square root of Simpson's diversity index over productive rearrangements. Sourced from immuneACCESS, this table was stored by TCRdb with only in-frame sequences that have V and J called. A share of the clones is absent; for the studies checked, an unresolved V gene accounts for under half, and the remainder has no known explanation. For V, J and clone size, that table is used; D and trimming come from the DNA. This sample has approximately 110,000 clones in its table, and 70% to 90% of those were observed once. 1.1% of the sample lies in the top ten.

Collaborating institutions collected whole blood in K2EDTA tubes following their own protocols. For TCRbeta analysis, collaborators shipped samples in one of three forms: frozen whole blood, isolated PBMCs, or DNA extracted from either of those sample types. With respect to this clone: It lacks a known antigen. Base qualities are not provided; no much larger clone lies one nucleotide away.

The source of this sequence is a human donor in a cohort sampled during active COVID-19. The V and J genes are TRBV18 and TRBJ1-1, with 12 bases aligning to TRBD1. The sample taken for sequencing was peripheral blood. The CDR3 has the sequence CASSPGQGANTEAFF. The DNA sequence is given as TGTGCCAGCTCTCCGGGACAGGGGGCAAACACTGAAGCTTTCTTT.